The rows below give T cell receptor beta chains drawn from one sample of a study of blood T cell repertoires in COVID-19. Assay: immunoSEQ multiplex PCR; the TCRdb copy retains only in-frame clones and omits some. This table has over 250,000 clones, about 85% appearing once. Sequencing was performed on peripheral blood. All receptors derive from a human donor in a cohort sampled during active COVID-19. CDR3s include the opening cysteine and the closing phenylalanine or tryptophan. The order of the fields is J gene, V gene, clone size, D gene, CDR3 protein, CDR3 DNA. D genes are given only for firm matches. Rows may omit the clone size; those that give it use once, few, many or a size class.

j_call: TRBJ2-3
v_call: TRBV10-3
clone_size: -
d_call: TRBD2
cdr3_aa: CAISRLAGGQGTDTQYF
cdr3_nt: TGTGCCATCAGTAGACTAGCGGGAGGGCAGGGCACAGATACGCAGTATTTT

j_call: TRBJ2-4
v_call: TRBV5-1
clone_size: -
d_call: TRBD1
cdr3_aa: CASSLNRGKNIQYF
cdr3_nt: TGCGCCAGCAGCTTGAACAGGGGCAAAAACATTCAGTACTTC

j_call: TRBJ2-3
v_call: TRBV2
clone_size: -
d_call: -
cdr3_aa: CASSSGVDTQYF
cdr3_nt: TGTGCCAGCAGCTCAGGGGTAGATACGCAGTATTTT

j_call: TRBJ2-1
v_call: TRBV25-1
clone_size: -
d_call: TRBD2
cdr3_aa: CASSPKVGLGRNNEQFF
cdr3_nt: TGTGCCAGCAGCCCGAAAGTCGGACTAGGAAGAAACAATGAGCAGTTCTTC

j_call: TRBJ1-2
v_call: TRBV15
clone_size: -
d_call: -
cdr3_aa: CATSRAQQANYGYTF
cdr3_nt: TGTGCCACCAGCAGAGCCCAGCAGGCTAACTATGGCTACACCTTC

j_call: TRBJ2-7
v_call: TRBV7-8
clone_size: once
d_call: TRBD2
cdr3_aa: CASRRTSGYEQYF
cdr3_nt: TGTGCCAGTCGACGGACTAGCGGATACGAGCAGTACTTC

j_call: TRBJ2-1
v_call: TRBV2
clone_size: -
d_call: -
cdr3_aa: CASSDILGLGTYNEQFF
cdr3_nt: TGTGCCAGCAGTGACATTCTAGGCTTAGGCACCTACAATGAGCAGTTCTTC

j_call: TRBJ2-4
v_call: TRBV19
clone_size: few
d_call: TRBD1
cdr3_aa: CASSDSGTGKNIQYF
cdr3_nt: TGTGCCAGTAGTGACTCCGGGACAGGTAAAAACATTCAGTACTTC

j_call: TRBJ2-3
v_call: TRBV19
clone_size: -
d_call: TRBD2
cdr3_aa: CASSIVSGRADTQYF
cdr3_nt: TGTGCCAGTAGTATTGTTAGCGGGAGGGCAGATACGCAGTATTTT

j_call: TRBJ1-6
v_call: TRBV20-1
clone_size: few
d_call: -
cdr3_aa: CSASFEGLQNSPLHF
cdr3_nt: TGCAGTGCTAGTTTTGAGGGCCTCCAGAATTCACCCCTCCACTTT

j_call: TRBJ2-1
v_call: TRBV27
clone_size: once
d_call: TRBD2
cdr3_aa: CASSLLAGVGNEQFF
cdr3_nt: TGTGCCAGCAGTTTACTAGCGGGAGTTGGCAATGAGCAGTTCTTC

j_call: TRBJ2-7
v_call: TRBV5-1
clone_size: -
d_call: -
cdr3_aa: CASSKDNYEQYF
cdr3_nt: TGCGCCAGCAGCAAGGACAATTACGAGCAGTACTTC

j_call: TRBJ2-2
v_call: TRBV5-1
clone_size: once
d_call: TRBD2
cdr3_aa: CASSSGTSGRGGTGELFF
cdr3_nt: TGCGCCAGCAGCTCCGGGACTAGCGGGAGAGGAGGCACCGGGGAGCTGTTTTTT

j_call: TRBJ2-2
v_call: TRBV9
clone_size: -
d_call: TRBD1
cdr3_aa: CASSVHLKPPSKGARAGELFF
cdr3_nt: TGTGCCAGCAGCGTACACCTTAAACCCCCCTCAAAGGGGGCTAGGGCCGGGGAGCTGTTTTTT

j_call: TRBJ1-1
v_call: TRBV19
clone_size: -
d_call: TRBD1
cdr3_aa: CASSAGTVDESAFF
cdr3_nt: TGTGCCAGTAGTGCCGGGACAGTAGACGAATCGGCTTTCTTT

j_call: TRBJ2-7
v_call: TRBV6-6
clone_size: -
d_call: -
cdr3_aa: CASIQGTPYEQYF
cdr3_nt: TGTGCCAGCATCCAGGGGACACCCTACGAGCAGTACTTC

j_call: TRBJ2-6
v_call: TRBV7-2
clone_size: -
d_call: TRBD2
cdr3_aa: CASSAGGAGANVLTF
cdr3_nt: TGTGCCAGCAGCGCTGGGGGGGCTGGGGCCAACGTCCTGACTTTC

j_call: TRBJ2-7
v_call: TRBV19
clone_size: -
d_call: -
cdr3_aa: CASSLVRGLGEQYF
cdr3_nt: TGTGCCAGTAGCCTTGTGCGGGGTTTGGGCGAGCAGTACTTC

j_call: TRBJ2-1
v_call: TRBV19
clone_size: -
d_call: TRBD1
cdr3_aa: CASSIPGQNYNEQFF
cdr3_nt: TGTGCCAGTAGTATCCCGGGACAGAATTACAATGAGCAGTTCTTC

j_call: TRBJ2-7
v_call: TRBV6-6
clone_size: -
d_call: -
cdr3_aa: CASSYSKSSGYEQYF
cdr3_nt: TGTGCCAGCAGTTACTCGAAGTCCAGCGGCTACGAGCAGTACTTC

j_call: TRBJ1-5
v_call: TRBV6-2/TRBV6-3
clone_size: once
d_call: -
cdr3_aa: CASSYLGGGNQPQHF
cdr3_nt: TGTGCCAGCAGTTATCTAGGGGGGGGCAATCAGCCCCAGCATTTT

j_call: TRBJ2-7
v_call: TRBV6-5
clone_size: -
d_call: TRBD1
cdr3_aa: CASNRQGFPYEQYF
cdr3_nt: TGTGCCAGCAACCGACAGGGATTCCCCTACGAGCAGTACTTC

j_call: TRBJ1-3
v_call: TRBV5-5
clone_size: -
d_call: TRBD1
cdr3_aa: CASSYSTGGNTIYF
cdr3_nt: TGTGCCAGCAGCTACTCGACAGGGGGAAACACCATATATTTT

j_call: TRBJ2-7
v_call: TRBV3-1/TRBV3-2
clone_size: -
d_call: TRBD2
cdr3_aa: CASSLSGGPYEQYF
cdr3_nt: TGTGCCAGCAGCCTCTCGGGAGGCCCATACGAGCAGTACTTC

j_call: TRBJ2-2
v_call: TRBV19
clone_size: -
d_call: TRBD1
cdr3_aa: CASSGATGPPGELFF
cdr3_nt: TGTGCCAGTAGTGGGGCGACAGGGCCGCCCGGGGAGCTGTTTTTT

j_call: TRBJ2-3
v_call: TRBV2
clone_size: -
d_call: -
cdr3_aa: CASRDQGADTQYF
cdr3_nt: TGTGCCAGCAGGGACCAAGGGGCAGATACGCAGTATTTT

j_call: TRBJ1-4
v_call: TRBV7-2
clone_size: once
d_call: -
cdr3_aa: CASSYSNEKLFF
cdr3_nt: TGTGCCAGCAGTTACTCCAATGAAAAACTGTTTTTT

j_call: TRBJ2-2
v_call: TRBV12-5
clone_size: -
d_call: -
cdr3_aa: CASGFIGVTGELFF
cdr3_nt: TGTGCTAGTGGTTTTATCGGGGTCACCGGGGAGCTGTTTTTT

j_call: TRBJ1-1
v_call: TRBV19
clone_size: -
d_call: -
cdr3_aa: CASSITGGRTEAFF
cdr3_nt: TGTGCCAGTAGTATTACAGGCGGACGGACTGAAGCTTTCTTT

j_call: TRBJ2-2
v_call: TRBV7-9
clone_size: -
d_call: TRBD2
cdr3_aa: CASTFRLAGDKSGELFF
cdr3_nt: TGTGCCAGCACCTTCAGACTAGCGGGAGATAAGTCCGGGGAGCTGTTTTTT

j_call: TRBJ2-1
v_call: TRBV27
clone_size: -
d_call: -
cdr3_aa: CASSFLRAGARNEQFF
cdr3_nt: TGTGCCAGCAGTTTTCTTAGGGCAGGGGCTAGAAATGAGCAGTTCTTC

j_call: TRBJ1-5
v_call: TRBV18
clone_size: -
d_call: -
cdr3_aa: CASSGGGGHQPQHF
cdr3_nt: TGTGCCAGCTCCGGGGGGGGCGGGCATCAGCCCCAGCATTTT

j_call: TRBJ2-1
v_call: TRBV5-5
clone_size: -
d_call: TRBD2
cdr3_aa: CASSLDRTSGRQNEQFF
cdr3_nt: TGTGCCAGCAGCTTGGACCGTACTAGCGGGAGGCAGAATGAGCAGTTCTTC

j_call: TRBJ1-3
v_call: TRBV7-9
clone_size: few
d_call: -
cdr3_aa: CASSSRANSGNTIYF
cdr3_nt: TGTGCCAGCAGCTCACGCGCAAACTCTGGAAACACCATATATTTT

j_call: TRBJ2-1
v_call: TRBV14
clone_size: -
d_call: -
cdr3_aa: CASSQGGGMLQFF
cdr3_nt: TGTGCCAGCAGCCAAGGAGGGGGAATGCTGCAGTTCTTC

j_call: TRBJ2-1
v_call: TRBV7-8
clone_size: -
d_call: -
cdr3_aa: CASTPSWAGRGGEQFF
cdr3_nt: TGTGCCAGCACCCCCTCCTGGGCGGGAAGGGGGGGTGAGCAGTTCTTC

j_call: TRBJ1-5
v_call: TRBV19
clone_size: -
d_call: TRBD1
cdr3_aa: CASTTRGAHNQPQHF
cdr3_nt: TGTGCCAGTACTACCAGGGGGGCCCACAATCAGCCCCAGCATTTT

j_call: TRBJ2-6
v_call: TRBV6-1
clone_size: -
d_call: -
cdr3_aa: CASSEKQGKVGANVLTF
cdr3_nt: TGTGCCAGCAGTGAAAAGCAGGGGAAAGTTGGGGCCAACGTCCTGACTTTC

j_call: TRBJ2-7
v_call: TRBV6-1
clone_size: -
d_call: TRBD2
cdr3_aa: CASSEPGLGAYEQYF
cdr3_nt: TGTGCCAGCAGTGAACCGGGACTAGGAGCCTACGAGCAGTACTTC

j_call: TRBJ2-5
v_call: TRBV5-1
clone_size: -
d_call: -
cdr3_aa: CASSSGGGGETQYF
cdr3_nt: TGCGCCAGCAGCTCCGGGGGAGGAGGGGAGACCCAGTACTTC

j_call: TRBJ2-7
v_call: TRBV29-1
clone_size: -
d_call: -
cdr3_aa: CSVEKGAGEQYF
cdr3_nt: TGCAGCGTTGAGAAGGGAGCTGGCGAGCAGTACTTC

j_call: TRBJ1-5
v_call: TRBV6-6
clone_size: -
d_call: -
cdr3_aa: CASGGGLTNQPQHF
cdr3_nt: TGTGCCAGCGGTGGGGGCCTCACCAATCAGCCCCAGCATTTT

j_call: TRBJ2-7
v_call: TRBV10-1
clone_size: -
d_call: TRBD2
cdr3_aa: CASRMTSGRSGEQYF
cdr3_nt: TGCGCCAGCAGGATGACTAGCGGGAGGTCGGGTGAGCAGTACTTC

j_call: TRBJ1-3
v_call: TRBV19
clone_size: -
d_call: -
cdr3_aa: CASSVSVSGNTIYF
cdr3_nt: TGTGCCAGTAGCGTCTCAGTCTCTGGAAACACCATATATTTT

j_call: TRBJ2-1
v_call: TRBV5-1
clone_size: -
d_call: TRBD1
cdr3_aa: CASSMGSGGYNEQFF
cdr3_nt: TGCGCCAGCAGCATGGGTTCAGGGGGATACAATGAGCAGTTCTTC

j_call: TRBJ1-2
v_call: TRBV12-5
clone_size: -
d_call: -
cdr3_aa: CASGLVPLGGGAVDGYTF
cdr3_nt: TGTGCTAGTGGTTTGGTACCATTGGGCGGCGGGGCCGTTGATGGCTACACCTTC

j_call: TRBJ2-3
v_call: TRBV21-1
clone_size: -
d_call: -
cdr3_aa: CARGLADTDTQYF
cdr3_nt: TGTGCCAGGGGACTAGCGGACACAGATACGCAGTATTTT

j_call: TRBJ2-7
v_call: TRBV27
clone_size: -
d_call: TRBD1
cdr3_aa: CASSLKPGQYYEQYF
cdr3_nt: TGTGCCAGCAGTCTAAAACCGGGACAGTACTACGAGCAGTACTTC

j_call: TRBJ2-1
v_call: TRBV7-8
clone_size: -
d_call: TRBD2
cdr3_aa: CASRRGGSSYNEQFF
cdr3_nt: TGTGCCAGCAGGAGGGGCGGGAGTTCCTACAATGAGCAGTTCTTC